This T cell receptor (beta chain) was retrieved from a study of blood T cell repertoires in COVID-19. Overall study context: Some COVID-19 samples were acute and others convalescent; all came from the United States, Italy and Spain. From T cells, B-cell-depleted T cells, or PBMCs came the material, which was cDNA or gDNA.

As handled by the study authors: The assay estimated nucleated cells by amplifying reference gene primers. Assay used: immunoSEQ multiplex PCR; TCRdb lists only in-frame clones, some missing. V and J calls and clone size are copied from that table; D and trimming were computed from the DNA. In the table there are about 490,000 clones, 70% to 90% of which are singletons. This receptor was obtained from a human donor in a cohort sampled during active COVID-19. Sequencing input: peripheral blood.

The CDR3 spells CASTGITEAFF. CDR3 DNA: TGTGCCAGCACAGGGATCACTGAAGCTTTCTTT. V gene TRBV2 combines with J gene TRBJ1-1, with D possibly being TRBD1 (5 bases). This CDR3 has 11 residues. The germline V and J ends were trimmed by 7 bases and 4 bases, with 7 bases remaining between them. Germline lookup yields CDR1 SNHLY and CDR2 FYNNEI.